The 11 T cell receptor beta chains listed next were all sequenced from one sample in a study of blood T cell repertoires in COVID-19. The assay was immunoSEQ multiplex PCR, and TCRdb's table has in-frame clones only and misses some. The table lists about 59,000 clones, around 73% of them singletons. The sample was peripheral blood. These receptors were obtained from a man at least 80 years old with acute or convalescent COVID-19.

The chain combines TRBV27 with TRBJ1-4, with D perhaps matching TRBD1 (6 bases). Germline lookup yields CDR1 MNHEY and CDR2 SMNVEV (reference sequence). V was clipped by 3 bases and J by 5 bases, with 13 bases between them. The CDR3 runs 15 residues. The CDR3 sequence is CASSFGGAGNEKLFF. CDR3 sequence (DNA): TGTGCCAGCAGTTTCGGGGGGGCGGGAAATGAAAAACTGTTTTTT.

This clone has just a few counts. This chain connects TRBV3-1 (or the pseudogene TRBV3-2) to TRBJ1-2; weak D call: TRBD1 (5 bases). The CDR3 is 14 amino acids. V was shortened by 2 bases and J by 4 bases, with 11 bases between the two germline ends. CDR1 is LGHDT, CDR2 YNNKEL, per germline (reference sequence). The CDR3: CASSQPGLTYGYTF. CDR3 coding DNA: TGTGCCAGCAGCCAACCGGGACTAACCTATGGCTACACCTTC.

The genes are TRBV11-3 and TRBJ2-1; 8 bases map to TRBD2. The CDR3 is 16 amino acids. The ends lost 4 bases at V and 8 bases at J; junction bases unmatched: 13. From germline, CDR1 is SGHNT and CDR2 YENEEA. The CDR3 loop is CASSYSASGWNHEQFF. CDR3 coding DNA: TGTGCCAGCAGCTATTCAGCTAGCGGGTGGAATCATGAGCAGTTCTTC.

The chain combines TRBV19 with TRBJ1-5, with 9 bases matching TRBD1. Germline V gene data show CDR1 as LNHDA and CDR2 as SQIVND (reference sequence). This CDR3 contains 15 residues. V shed 6 bases and J 1 base; nucleotides not matched to a gene: 4. DNA for the CDR3: TGTGCCAGTAGACAGGGGGCGCGAAGCAATCAGCCCCAGCATTTT. This translates into CASRQGARSNQPQHF.

J is TRBJ1-1 and V is TRBV7-9; unclear D gene. Germline V lookup: CDR1 SEHNR, CDR2 FQNEAQ (reference sequence). Trimming stripped 1 base from V and 9 bases from J, with 6 bases between. The CDR3 is 11 amino acids. The CDR3 spells CASSLGPKAFF. In DNA, the CDR3 is TGTGCCAGCAGCTTAGGGCCAAAAGCTTTCTTT.

In DNA form, the CDR3 reads TGTGCCAGCAGCCTCGGGACAGTGAACACTGAAGCTTTCTTT. Translation gives CASSLGTVNTEAFF. V and J are TRBV7-2 and TRBJ1-1; 7 bases align to TRBD1. Germline V CDR1 and CDR2: SGHTA, FQGNSA. This CDR3 has 14 amino acids. After removal of 5 bases from V and 0 bases from J, the junction contained 3 bases not matched to a gene.

The rearrangement joins TRBV18 to TRBJ1-1; D might be TRBD1 (5 bases). Trimming took off 2 bases at V and 4 bases at J, with 17 bases between the two ends. Per the germline V gene, CDR1 is KGHSH and CDR2 is LQKENI. The CDR3 consists of 16 residues. The CDR3 nucleotides are TGTGCCAGCTCACCAATGAGTCTATCCCAGGGCACTGAAGCTTTCTTT. It is translated as CASSPMSLSQGTEAFF.

This chain connects TRBV5-1 to TRBJ1-1, with TRBD1 identical over 9 bases. The trim removed 5 bases at V and 1 base at J, leaving 6 bases unmatched. Germline-derived CDR1 and CDR2 are SGHRS and YFSETQ. The CDR3 runs 15 residues. The CDR3, as DNA: TGCGCCAGCAGTTTCCGGACAGGGGCGAACACTGAAGCTTTCTTT. This sequence encodes CASSFRTGANTEAFF.

The rearrangement links TRBV2 to TRBJ1-2; possible D gene TRBD1, 5 bases. The V gene lost 9 bases and the J gene lost 6 bases, with 17 bases spanning the gap. CDR3 length equals 13 residues. Germline loops: CDR1 SNHLY, CDR2 FYNNEI. CDR3 sequence: CARSFDSGHGYTF. The CDR3 bases are TGTGCCAGGAGCTTCGACAGTGGTCATGGCTACACCTTC.

This chain links TRBV23-1 with TRBJ2-2; D perhaps matches TRBD1 (6 bases). TRBV23-1 is sorted into the ORF group, with uncertain function. This CDR3 comprises 13 residues. V lost 9 bases and J lost 5, with 13 bases in between. The chain's CDR3 is CARWQGWTGELFF. DNA of the CDR3: TGCGCCAGATGGCAGGGGTGGACCGGGGAGCTGTTTTTT.

The chain combines TRBV5-4 with TRBJ2-5; TRBD1 is a possible D gene (6 bases). V gave up 1 base and J gave up 4 bases, with 8 bases separating them. Germline CDR1 SGHNT, CDR2 YYREEE (reference sequence). The CDR3 sequence is 13 residues long. The CDR3 DNA follows: TGTGCCAGCAGCTTGAGAGGGGGAGAGACCCAGTACTTC. It specifies CASSLRGGETQYF.